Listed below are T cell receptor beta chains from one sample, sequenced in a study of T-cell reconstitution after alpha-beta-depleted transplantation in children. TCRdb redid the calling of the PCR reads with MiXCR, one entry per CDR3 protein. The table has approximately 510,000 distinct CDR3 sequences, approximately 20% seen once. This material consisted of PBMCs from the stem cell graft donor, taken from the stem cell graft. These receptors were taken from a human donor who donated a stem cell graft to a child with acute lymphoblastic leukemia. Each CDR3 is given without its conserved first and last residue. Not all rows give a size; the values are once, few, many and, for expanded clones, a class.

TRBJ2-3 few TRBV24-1 ATRKDGTSGCTDTQY
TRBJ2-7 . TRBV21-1 ASSKGGRGTSGREYEQY
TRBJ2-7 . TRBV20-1 SAADSSGGSYEQY
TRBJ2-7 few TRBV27 ASSFVAGTYYEQY
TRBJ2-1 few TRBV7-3 ASSLELAGLYNEQF
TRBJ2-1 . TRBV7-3 ASSNGTSFISYNEQF
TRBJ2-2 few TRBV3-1 ASSQDSNTGELF
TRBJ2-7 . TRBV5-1 ASSDELASYEQY
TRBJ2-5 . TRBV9 ASSVLEWQETQY
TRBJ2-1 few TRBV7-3 ASSLRFRLAGQGAEQDNEQF
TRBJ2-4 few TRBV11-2 ASSFGGRGNIQY
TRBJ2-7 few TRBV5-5 ASSFEQAYSYEQY
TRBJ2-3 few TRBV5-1 ASSLSSPTDTQY
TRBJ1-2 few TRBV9 ASSGRQAYGYT
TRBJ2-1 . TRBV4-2 ASSQAEGTSGTYEQF